This TCR beta chain was captured by sequencing in a study of PD-1 blockade in classical Hodgkin lymphoma. Across the study: Patients were administered nivolumab (3 mg/kg intravenously) every 2 weeks.

Relapses following autologous stem cell transplantation were seen in all patients, with brentuximab vedotin exposure varying. The assay was immunoSEQ multiplex PCR, and TCRdb's table has in-frame clones only and misses some. The sample has nearly 60,000 clones, 85% to 95% seen once. Study-wide results and caveats: Causes of the repertoire differences remain undefined, possibly disease activity or prior therapy.

Worth noting for this clone: Its antigen is still unknown.

This CDR3 has 13 residues. V lost 2 bases and J 5 bases, leaving 10 bases between the germline ends. Germline lookup yields CDR1 SGHTA and CDR2 FQGTGA. The receptor was derived from a human donor with classical Hodgkin lymphoma. The specimen was peripheral blood mononuclear cells (PBMCs), collected before the second cycle of nivolumab. The V call is TRBV7-3, the J call TRBJ2-7; D call uncertain. CDR3 in amino acids: CASSLGRNNEQYF. The CDR3 coding sequence is TGTGCCAGCAGCTTAGGTAGGAATAACGAGCAGTACTTC.